The next 19 T cell receptor beta chains were all read from a single sample in a study of blood T cell repertoires in COVID-19. Using immunoSEQ multiplex PCR, the repertoire was profiled, and TCRdb retains in-frame clones only, with some absent. The sample lists 300,000 or so clones; 90% were seen once. Sequencing was carried out using peripheral blood. The origin of the receptors is a woman in her thirties with COVID-19, enrolled during active disease.

The chain has TRBV14 and TRBJ1-2; possibly TRBD1 for D (5 bases). This CDR3 has 15 amino acids. The V and J ends lost 2 bases and 6 bases respectively, with 16 bases between them. Germline loops: CDR1 SGHDN, CDR2 FVKESK. In DNA, the CDR3 is TGTGCCAGCAGCCAATCCCCGGGGGGGTTGAATGGCTACACCTTC. It encodes CASSQSPGGLNGYTF.

The chain uses TRBV30 and TRBJ1-2, with 8 bases that match TRBD1. J gave up 8 bases and V 3 bases, and 8 bases lay outside the gene matches. Germline CDR1 is GTSNPN and CDR2 is SVGIG (reference sequence). This CDR3 region has 13 residues. This CDR3 is CAWRTGVLQGYTF. As DNA, the CDR3 is TGTGCCTGGAGGACAGGGGTACTCCAAGGCTACACCTTC. Based on the CDR3 plus reference TRBV30 and TRBJ1-2, the full variable domain is SQTIHQWPATLVQPVGSPLSLECTVEGTSNPNLYWYRQAAGRGLQLLFYSVGIGQISSEVPQNLSASRPQDRQFILSSKKLLLSDSGFYLCAWRTGVLQGYTFGSGTRLTVV.

The chain has TRBV5-4 and TRBJ2-1; TRBD1 matches 10 bases. The length of the CDR3 is 16 residues. The V gene's germline CDR1 is SGHNT and CDR2 YYREEE (reference sequence). J was trimmed by 4 bases and V by 3 bases; bases with no gene match: 7. The CDR3 nucleotides read TGTGCCAGCAGCTCCTCCGGGACAGGGGTATACAATGAGCAGTTCTTC. Protein: CASSSSGTGVYNEQFF. Full variable domain (outside the CDR3, taken from reference TRBV5-4 and TRBJ2-1): ETGVTQSPTHLIKTRGQQVTLRCSSQSGHNTVSWYQQALGQGPQFIFQYYREEENGRGNFPPRFSGLQFPNYSSELNVNALELDDSALYLCASSSSGTGVYNEQFFGPGTRLTVL.

The chain employs TRBV19 and TRBJ2-3; D gene uncertain. V lost 1 base, J lost 14 bases, and 16 bases lay in between. Germline V lookup: CDR1 LNHDA, CDR2 SQIVND (reference sequence). This CDR3 has 13 residues. The CDR3 DNA reads TGTGCCAGTAGTATAGGCAGGCCAGATACGAGGTATTTT. It encodes CASSIGRPDTRYF.

The chain has TRBV19 and TRBJ2-7; the D is unclear. The germline CDR1 and CDR2 sequences are LNHDA and SQIVND (reference sequence). V was trimmed by 2 bases and J by 4 bases, leaving 15 bases between them. The CDR3 loop spans 15 amino acids. CDR3: CASSIYFTEPYEQYF. The CDR3 DNA reads TGTGCCAGTAGTATATATTTTACAGAACCTTACGAGCAGTACTTC.

CDR3 bases: TGTGCCAGCAGTACCGGGGTAGGGGAAAAACTGTTTTTT. This translates into CASSTGVGEKLFF. This chain connects TRBV6-6 to TRBJ1-4; D gene uncertain. There are 13 residues in the CDR3. The V end was cut by 5 bases, the J end by 8 bases, with 12 bases between. Germline V gene data show CDR1 as MNHNY and CDR2 as SVGAGI (reference sequence).

This clone was recorded only once. The chain is built from TRBV19 and TRBJ1-2; 9 bases map to TRBD1. The germline CDR1 and CDR2 sequences are LNHDA and SQIVND (reference sequence). Unmatched junction bases numbered 8, after V lost 6 bases and J lost 3 bases. CDR3 length: 15 amino acids. The DNA of the CDR3 is TGTGCCAGTAGCCGAGACAGGGGGGGTGACTATGGCTACACCTTC. It encodes CASSRDRGGDYGYTF.

The chain links TRBV3-1 (or the pseudogene TRBV3-2) to TRBJ2-3; TRBD1 aligns across 10 bases. V shed 4 bases, J shed 4 bases, and the junction held 11 bases outside the gene matches. The CDR3 contains 17 residues. Per germline, CDR1 LGHDT and CDR2 YNNKEL (reference sequence). As DNA, the CDR3 is TGTGCCAGCAGCCGCCGACAGGGGGCTTTGGGGGCAGATACGCAGTATTTT. Residues: CASSRRQGALGADTQYF.

The gene calls are TRBV7-9 and TRBJ1-1; no clear D. V lost 6 bases and J 0 bases, leaving 11 bases between the germline ends. Germline-derived CDR1 and CDR2 are SEHNR and FQNEAQ (reference sequence). The CDR3 totals 14 residues. In DNA, the CDR3 is TGTGCCAGCAGTCACAGCTTAATGAACACTGAAGCTTTCTTT. It specifies CASSHSLMNTEAFF.

About this clone itself: The identical CDR3 is also encoded by other nucleotide sequences in the sample. The rearrangement joins TRBV9 to TRBJ1-1, with D tentatively TRBD1 (5 bases). V gave up 2 bases and J gave up 3 bases, with 8 bases separating them. The CDR3 runs 13 residues. CDR1 and CDR2 (germline): SGDLS, YYNGEE. This CDR3 reads CASSVAGDTEAFF. The CDR3 DNA follows: TGTGCCAGCAGCGTGGCGGGGGACACTGAAGCTTTCTTT.

The J gene is TRBJ2-1, the V gene TRBV20-1; TRBD1 is a possible D gene (6 bases). CDR3 length equals 14 residues. V shed 3 bases and J shed 5 bases, with 14 bases lying between them. CDR1 is DFQATT and CDR2 is SNEGSKA in the germline V gene (reference sequence). The chain's CDR3 is CSASGTGRDNEQFF. CDR3 sequence (DNA): TGCAGTGCTAGTGGTACAGGGAGAGACAATGAGCAGTTCTTC.

V usage is TRBV9 and J usage is TRBJ1-2, with D uncertain. Germline CDR1 is SGDLS and CDR2 is YYNGEE. The CDR3 loop spans 15 amino acids. V was cut by 4 bases and J by 3 bases, with 16 bases left in between. CDR3 amino acids: CASSSLPPGDYGYTF. The CDR3 bases are TGTGCCAGCAGCTCCCTCCCACCCGGGGACTATGGCTACACCTTC.

The CDR3, as DNA: TGTGCCTGGGGAGGGAGGGCCCCCGCCACTGAAGCTTTCTTT. Protein sequence: CAWGGRAPATEAFF. The chain carries TRBV30 and TRBJ1-1; D not certain. Trimming pared 5 bases from V and 4 bases from J, leaving 17 bases between. Germline loops: CDR1 GTSNPN, CDR2 SVGIG (reference sequence). The CDR3 extends over 14 amino acids.

The chain has TRBV5-1 and TRBJ1-1; tentatively, D is TRBD1 (6 bases). Germline V CDR1 and CDR2: SGHRS, YFSETQ. Trimming removed 4 bases from V and 1 base from J, with 11 bases in between. The CDR3 extends over 14 amino acids. CDR3 in DNA: TGCGCCAGCAGCGGACAACAGGGGAACACTGAAGCTTTCTTT. Translated: CASSGQQGNTEAFF.

The V gene is TRBV10-1, the J gene TRBJ1-1; 10 bases match TRBD1. The CDR3 contains 13 residues. Germline lookup yields CDR1 WNHNN and CDR2 SYGVQD (reference sequence). Trimming at V came to 6 bases and at J to 4 bases, leaving 2 bases not matched to a gene. CDR3 DNA sequence: TGCGCCAGCAGCCGGACAGGGGGCACTGAAGCTTTCTTT. Its translation is CASSRTGGTEAFF.

With respect to this clone: Within the sample, other DNA sequences also encode this same CDR3. This chain uses TRBV30 with TRBJ2-1, with TRBD1 matching 7 bases. This CDR3 comprises 12 residues. CDR1 is GTSNPN, CDR2 SVGIG, per germline (reference sequence). Trimming removed 0 bases from V and 7 bases from J; junction bases left unmatched: 0. DNA of the CDR3: TGTGCCTGGAGTGTACAGGGGAATGAGCAGTTCTTC. Protein product: CAWSVQGNEQFF.

The rearrangement links TRBV7-9 to TRBJ2-1; TRBD2 aligns across 16 bases. V dropped 11 bases and J dropped 9; count of bases not matched to a gene: 10. The CDR3 sequence is 15 residues long. CDR1 is SEHNR and CDR2 is FQNEAQ in the germline V gene (reference sequence). Here the CDR3 DNA reads TGTGCCGCCGGTGGGACTAGCGGGAGGGGGGGTGAGCAGTTCTTC. Translation: CAAGGTSGRGGEQFF.

This clone appeared a single time. The chain employs TRBV4-1 and TRBJ1-4, with 11 bases fitting TRBD1. The length of the CDR3 is 17 residues. J gave up 8 bases and V 4 bases, and 12 bases lay outside the gene matches. CDR1 is MGHRA and CDR2 is YSYEKL in the germline V gene. The CDR3 nucleotides read TGCGCCAGCAGCCCAGGACAGGGGGCTGGGTGGGTCGAAAAACTGTTTTTT. Amino acids: CASSPGQGAGWVEKLFF.

CDR3 sequence: CASSFRQGADEQFF. CDR3 sequence (DNA): TGCGCCAGCAGCTTCCGGCAGGGGGCCGATGAGCAGTTCTTC. The chain uses TRBV5-1 and TRBJ2-1; TRBD1 aligns across 8 bases. V lost 2 bases and J lost 8; bases outside the gene matches: 6. CDR3 length equals 14 residues. Germline V gene data show CDR1 as SGHRS and CDR2 as YFSETQ.